This note documents a single T cell receptor beta chain sequence. Its antigen is currently not known. Per-base qualities were not stored, and no clone one base away is much larger. One collaborating source in Seattle enrolled patients during active infection and followed them longitudinally through the course of disease. Whole blood was collected in K2EDTA tubes by collaborating institutions according to the institutions' own protocols. For TCRbeta analysis, collaborators shipped samples in one of three forms: frozen whole blood, isolated PBMCs, or DNA extracted from either of those sample types. TCRbeta CDR3 regions were amplified from genomic DNA by means of the immunoSEQ Assay, a bias-controlled multiplex PCR. In the authors' own workflow: The number of nucleated cells in each sample was estimated from the amplification of reference gene primers within the assay. Sequence reads were collapsed and filtered to measure the absolute abundance of every unique TCRbeta CDR3 rearrangement. Productive Simpson clonality was computed per sample as the square root of Simpson's diversity index over productive rearrangements. The table was pulled from immuneACCESS by TCRdb, which kept in-frame rearrangements only. Such tables lose some clones; where checked, under half of the loss comes from unresolved V genes, and the rest has no known cause. The D gene and trimming were derived from the DNA, and the V and J assignments and clone size from that table. The sample yields a few hundred thousand clones; 86% were counted once. Jointly, the top ten make up 10% of the sample.

Trimming costs V 6 bases and J 7 bases, and their ends lie 18 bases apart. The CDR3 holds 14 amino acids from the cysteine to the phenylalanine. The DNA shown is the 42-base CDR3, in frame from base 1. Based on the germline V gene, the CDR1 and CDR2 sequences are MRHNA and SNTAGT. This entry belongs to a study of blood T cell repertoires in COVID-19 (dated by TCRdb to the early 2020s). At the level of the whole study: The collaborator samples originated in the United States, Italy and Spain and spanned the acute and convalescent phases of COVID-19. The prospective study material was composed of cDNA or gDNA derived from T cells, B-cell-depleted T cells, or PBMCs. Where HLA class I and class II types were available, the types were taken from metadata supplied by the sample provider, not from assay-based typing. A freely available public database, intended as a resource for researchers studying the immune response to SARS-CoV-2, is where the repertoires were released. Deeply sampled blood TCRbeta repertoires from subjects exposed to, actively infected with, or recovered from COVID-19 were included in the dataset. A de-identified subject ID, COVID-19 status, age in years and sex were almost always included in the sample metadata. The samples were drawn from two sources: the first 160 participants of the ongoing ImmuneRACE study, and 1,254 subjects contributed by 6 global collaborators. Broad study findings and their caveats: How much clinical and demographic metadata was included differed by source and by participant, and the metadata was provided uncurated.

Recombination joined TRBV6-4 with TRBJ1-2; the D segment could be TRBD1, given 6 matching bases. This TCR was sampled from a woman aged 45-65 years with COVID-19, enrolled during active disease. Sequencing was carried out using peripheral blood. The DNA sequence follows: TGTGCCAGCAGATCACAGGGAATGTATGGTGGCTACACCTTC. This translates into CASRSQGMYGGYTF.